The clone carrying this TCR beta chain came up once. This record comes from a study of blood T cell repertoires in COVID-19. Whole-study context: Samples representing acute and convalescent COVID-19 were sourced from the United States, Italy and Spain.

Sequencing was performed with immunoSEQ multiplex PCR; in TCRdb, only in-frame clones are kept and a portion is missing. The data contain approximately 200,000 clones, 82% of them singletons. Germline V gene data show CDR1 as SGHDT and CDR2 as YYEEEE. V shed 4 bases and J 2 bases; nucleotides not matched to a gene: 3. The CDR3 covers 14 residues. The sequenced sample was PBMCs or T cells enriched from blood (not recorded which). V usage is TRBV5-6 and J usage is TRBJ1-2, with 9 bases lining up with TRBD1. The TCR sequence derives from a man aged 40-50 years who had recovered from COVID-19. The CDR3 sequence is CASSADRGNYGYTF. The CDR3 coding sequence is TGTGCCAGCAGCGCGGACAGGGGAAACTATGGCTACACCTTC.